These 14 T cell receptor beta chains share one sample of origin, sequenced in a study of cytomegalovirus exposure and HLA in healthy donors. Researchers ran the PCR with 60 Vbeta and 13 Jbeta primers. Here immunoSEQ multiplex PCR was the method, and the copy in TCRdb shows in-frame clones only, minus some. The repertoire holds around 100,000 clones, with more than 75% as singletons. The sequenced sample was PBMCs. These receptors originate from a young woman in good health and CMV-seropositive.

V and J are TRBV9 and TRBJ2-1, with no clear D. Trimming left V 8 bases short and J 0 bases short, with 12 bases between. The CDR3 spans 14 residues. Per the germline V gene, CDR1 is SGDLS and CDR2 is YYNGEE. This chain's CDR3 is CASRPLSSYNEQFF. The CDR3 coding sequence is TGTGCCAGTCGCCCCCTGAGCTCCTACAATGAGCAGTTCTTC. Filled out from reference TRBV9 and TRBJ2-1, the complete variable domain reads DSGVTQTPKHLITATGQRVTLRCSPRSGDLSVYWYQQSLDQGLQFLIQYYNGEERAKGNILERFSAQQFPDLHSELNLSSLELGDSALYFCASRPLSSYNEQFFGPGTRLTVL.

The chain links TRBV10-3 to TRBJ1-1; D is perhaps TRBD1 (6 bases). CDR1 is ENHRY, CDR2 SYGVKD, per germline. V was clipped by 6 bases and J by 2 bases, with 13 bases between them. The CDR3 has 14 amino acids. CDR3 in amino acids: CAISPGTPNTEAFF. CDR3 coding DNA: TGTGCCATCAGCCCCGGGACACCAAACACTGAAGCTTTCTTT.

This clone is a singleton in its sample. This sequence joins TRBV25-1 and TRBJ2-5; D gene uncertain. This CDR3 contains 11 residues. Looked up from germline, CDR1 is MGHDK and CDR2 is SYGVNS. Trimming left V 10 bases short and J 7 bases short, with 13 bases between. CDR3 in amino acids: CATSRSRTQYF. CDR3 in DNA: TGTGCCACCTCCAGGTCAAGGACCCAGTACTTC. The full variable domain, completed using reference TRBV25-1 and TRBJ2-5, is EADIYQTPRYLVIGTGKKITLECSQTMGHDKMYWYQQDPGMELHLIHYSYGVNSTEKGDLSSESTVSRIRTEHFPLTLESARPSHTSQYLCATSRSRTQYFGPGTRLLVL.

There are a few counts of this clone. V is TRBV19 and J is TRBJ2-7, with 9 bases aligning to TRBD1. The CDR3 totals 15 residues. Germline V lookup: CDR1 LNHDA, CDR2 SQIVND (reference sequence). V shed 6 bases and J 1 base; nucleotides not matched to a gene: 7. CDR3 loop: CASRVTGGESYEQYF. The DNA for the CDR3 is TGTGCCAGTAGAGTGACAGGGGGGGAATCCTACGAGCAGTACTTC.

This chain's CDR3 is CASSFDRGLGNTEAFF. CDR3 sequence (DNA): TGTGCCAGCAGCTTCGACAGGGGCTTAGGGAACACTGAAGCTTTCTTT. The chain links TRBV13 to TRBJ1-1, with 8 positions matching TRBD1. The CDR3 is 16 amino acids. CDR1 and CDR2 (germline): PRHDT, FYEKMQ (reference sequence). V dropped 3 bases and J dropped 1; count of bases not matched to a gene: 7. Variable domain in full (rest from reference TRBV13 and TRBJ1-1): AAGVIQSPRHLIKEKRETATLKCYPIPRHDTVYWYQQGPGQDPQFLISFYEKMQSDKGSIPDRFSAQQFSDYHSELNMSSLELGDSALYFCASSFDRGLGNTEAFFGQGTRLTVV.

There are many counts of this clone. This chain connects TRBV4-3 to TRBJ1-1; D perhaps matches TRBD1 (5 bases). The CDR3 loop spans 13 amino acids. The V and J ends lost 1 base and 6 bases respectively, with 9 bases between them. Germline V gene data show CDR1 as LGHNA and CDR2 as YSLEER. The CDR3 loop is CASSQGWGAEAFF. In nucleotides, the CDR3 is TGCGCCAGCAGCCAAGGATGGGGGGCTGAAGCTTTCTTT.

V is TRBV10-2 and J is TRBJ2-2; D may be TRBD2 (6 bases). CDR3 length equals 15 residues. Germline lookup yields CDR1 WSHSY and CDR2 SAAADI. The ends were cut back, 4 bases at V and 2 bases at J, with 11 bases in the middle. The CDR3 is CASSGRTTNTGELFF. The DNA of the CDR3 is TGCGCCAGCAGTGGGCGGACTACCAACACCGGGGAGCTGTTTTTT.

This CDR3 reads CATSSPHPPYYSNQPQHF. The CDR3 coding sequence is TGTGCCACCAGCAGTCCTCATCCTCCCTATTATAGCAATCAGCCCCAGCATTTT. The rearrangement joins TRBV15 to TRBJ1-5; D remains ambiguous. Trimming took 3 bases from V and 0 from J, leaving 18 bases between them. The CDR3 contains 18 residues. Germline loops: CDR1 LNHNV, CDR2 YYDKDF (reference sequence). The full variable domain, with the rest looked up from reference TRBV15 and TRBJ1-5, is DAMVIQNPRYQVTQFGKPVTLSCSQTLNHNVMYWYQQKSSQAPKLLFHYYDKDFNNEADTPDNFQSRRPNTSFCFLDIRSPGLGDTAMYLCATSSPHPPYYSNQPQHFGDGTRLSIL.

The chain joins TRBV2 to TRBJ2-5; maybe TRBD2 (6 bases). The CDR3 is 13 residues long. From germline, CDR1 is SNHLY and CDR2 FYNNEI. V was clipped by 3 bases and J by 8 bases, with 13 bases between them. The CDR3 bases are TGTGCCAGCAGTGACGGAGCGGGTACAACCCAGTACTTC. Encoded protein: CASSDGAGTTQYF.

The V and J genes are TRBV9 and TRBJ2-5, with TRBD2 matching 10 bases. V trimming: 6 bases; J trimming: 3 bases; junction bases outside the gene matches: 14. From germline, CDR1 is SGDLS and CDR2 YYNGEE. The CDR3 runs 17 residues. The CDR3 loop reads CASKGTAGGPFEETQYF. Here the CDR3 DNA reads TGTGCCAGCAAGGGTACAGCGGGAGGGCCCTTTGAAGAGACCCAGTACTTC.

V is TRBV18 and J is TRBJ1-2, with 7 bases identical to TRBD1. The J segment lost 1 base and the V segment lost 4 bases, leaving 9 bases of the junction unmatched. This CDR3 is 16 amino acids long. Per germline, CDR1 KGHSH and CDR2 LQKENI. DNA of the CDR3: TGTGCCAGCTCACAAGCCTGGGACAGCCTTAACTATGGCTACACCTTC. This translates into CASSQAWDSLNYGYTF.

The gene calls are TRBV30 and TRBJ1-5; 8 nucleotides agree with TRBD1. From germline, CDR1 is GTSNPN and CDR2 SVGIG (reference sequence). CDR3 length: 16 residues. With V trimmed by 3 bases and J by 1 base, 8 bases remained unmatched. The CDR3 DNA follows: TGTGCCTGGAGCCCCCAGGGGGCAGCCAGCAATCAGCCCCAGCATTTT. Translation gives CAWSPQGAASNQPQHF. The entire variable domain, with the rest obtained from reference TRBV30 and TRBJ1-5, is as follows: SQTIHQWPATLVQPVGSPLSLECTVEGTSNPNLYWYRQAAGRGLQLLFYSVGIGQISSEVPQNLSASRPQDRQFILSSKKLLLSDSGFYLCAWSPQGAASNQPQHFGDGTRLSIL.

With respect to this clone: Germline is not matched at one junction end, which may reflect a read error. The rearrangement links TRBV10-3 to TRBJ1-4, with D possibly being TRBD1 (5 bases). This CDR3 is 15 amino acids long. Germline CDR1 is ENHRY and CDR2 is SYGVKD. The CDR3 region has the DNA TGTGCCATCAGCGAGTTTGGGGGGGACGATGAAAAACTGTTTTTT. It codes for CAISEFGGDDEKLFF.

The genes are TRBV11-1 and TRBJ2-7; D perhaps matches TRBD1 (5 bases). The V gene's germline CDR1 is SGHAT and CDR2 FQDESV (reference sequence). The V end was cut by 3 bases, the J end by 6 bases, with 12 bases between. This CDR3 spans 13 amino acids. The CDR3 protein is CASSFIDSSEQYF. CDR3 in DNA: TGTGCCAGCAGCTTCATTGACAGCAGCGAGCAGTACTTC. Filled out from reference TRBV11-1 and TRBJ2-7, the complete variable domain reads EAEVAQSPRYKITEKSQAVAFWCDPISGHATLYWYRQILGQGPELLVQFQDESVVDDSQLPKDRFSAERLKGVDSTLKIQPAELGDSAMYLCASSFIDSSEQYFGPGTRLTVT.